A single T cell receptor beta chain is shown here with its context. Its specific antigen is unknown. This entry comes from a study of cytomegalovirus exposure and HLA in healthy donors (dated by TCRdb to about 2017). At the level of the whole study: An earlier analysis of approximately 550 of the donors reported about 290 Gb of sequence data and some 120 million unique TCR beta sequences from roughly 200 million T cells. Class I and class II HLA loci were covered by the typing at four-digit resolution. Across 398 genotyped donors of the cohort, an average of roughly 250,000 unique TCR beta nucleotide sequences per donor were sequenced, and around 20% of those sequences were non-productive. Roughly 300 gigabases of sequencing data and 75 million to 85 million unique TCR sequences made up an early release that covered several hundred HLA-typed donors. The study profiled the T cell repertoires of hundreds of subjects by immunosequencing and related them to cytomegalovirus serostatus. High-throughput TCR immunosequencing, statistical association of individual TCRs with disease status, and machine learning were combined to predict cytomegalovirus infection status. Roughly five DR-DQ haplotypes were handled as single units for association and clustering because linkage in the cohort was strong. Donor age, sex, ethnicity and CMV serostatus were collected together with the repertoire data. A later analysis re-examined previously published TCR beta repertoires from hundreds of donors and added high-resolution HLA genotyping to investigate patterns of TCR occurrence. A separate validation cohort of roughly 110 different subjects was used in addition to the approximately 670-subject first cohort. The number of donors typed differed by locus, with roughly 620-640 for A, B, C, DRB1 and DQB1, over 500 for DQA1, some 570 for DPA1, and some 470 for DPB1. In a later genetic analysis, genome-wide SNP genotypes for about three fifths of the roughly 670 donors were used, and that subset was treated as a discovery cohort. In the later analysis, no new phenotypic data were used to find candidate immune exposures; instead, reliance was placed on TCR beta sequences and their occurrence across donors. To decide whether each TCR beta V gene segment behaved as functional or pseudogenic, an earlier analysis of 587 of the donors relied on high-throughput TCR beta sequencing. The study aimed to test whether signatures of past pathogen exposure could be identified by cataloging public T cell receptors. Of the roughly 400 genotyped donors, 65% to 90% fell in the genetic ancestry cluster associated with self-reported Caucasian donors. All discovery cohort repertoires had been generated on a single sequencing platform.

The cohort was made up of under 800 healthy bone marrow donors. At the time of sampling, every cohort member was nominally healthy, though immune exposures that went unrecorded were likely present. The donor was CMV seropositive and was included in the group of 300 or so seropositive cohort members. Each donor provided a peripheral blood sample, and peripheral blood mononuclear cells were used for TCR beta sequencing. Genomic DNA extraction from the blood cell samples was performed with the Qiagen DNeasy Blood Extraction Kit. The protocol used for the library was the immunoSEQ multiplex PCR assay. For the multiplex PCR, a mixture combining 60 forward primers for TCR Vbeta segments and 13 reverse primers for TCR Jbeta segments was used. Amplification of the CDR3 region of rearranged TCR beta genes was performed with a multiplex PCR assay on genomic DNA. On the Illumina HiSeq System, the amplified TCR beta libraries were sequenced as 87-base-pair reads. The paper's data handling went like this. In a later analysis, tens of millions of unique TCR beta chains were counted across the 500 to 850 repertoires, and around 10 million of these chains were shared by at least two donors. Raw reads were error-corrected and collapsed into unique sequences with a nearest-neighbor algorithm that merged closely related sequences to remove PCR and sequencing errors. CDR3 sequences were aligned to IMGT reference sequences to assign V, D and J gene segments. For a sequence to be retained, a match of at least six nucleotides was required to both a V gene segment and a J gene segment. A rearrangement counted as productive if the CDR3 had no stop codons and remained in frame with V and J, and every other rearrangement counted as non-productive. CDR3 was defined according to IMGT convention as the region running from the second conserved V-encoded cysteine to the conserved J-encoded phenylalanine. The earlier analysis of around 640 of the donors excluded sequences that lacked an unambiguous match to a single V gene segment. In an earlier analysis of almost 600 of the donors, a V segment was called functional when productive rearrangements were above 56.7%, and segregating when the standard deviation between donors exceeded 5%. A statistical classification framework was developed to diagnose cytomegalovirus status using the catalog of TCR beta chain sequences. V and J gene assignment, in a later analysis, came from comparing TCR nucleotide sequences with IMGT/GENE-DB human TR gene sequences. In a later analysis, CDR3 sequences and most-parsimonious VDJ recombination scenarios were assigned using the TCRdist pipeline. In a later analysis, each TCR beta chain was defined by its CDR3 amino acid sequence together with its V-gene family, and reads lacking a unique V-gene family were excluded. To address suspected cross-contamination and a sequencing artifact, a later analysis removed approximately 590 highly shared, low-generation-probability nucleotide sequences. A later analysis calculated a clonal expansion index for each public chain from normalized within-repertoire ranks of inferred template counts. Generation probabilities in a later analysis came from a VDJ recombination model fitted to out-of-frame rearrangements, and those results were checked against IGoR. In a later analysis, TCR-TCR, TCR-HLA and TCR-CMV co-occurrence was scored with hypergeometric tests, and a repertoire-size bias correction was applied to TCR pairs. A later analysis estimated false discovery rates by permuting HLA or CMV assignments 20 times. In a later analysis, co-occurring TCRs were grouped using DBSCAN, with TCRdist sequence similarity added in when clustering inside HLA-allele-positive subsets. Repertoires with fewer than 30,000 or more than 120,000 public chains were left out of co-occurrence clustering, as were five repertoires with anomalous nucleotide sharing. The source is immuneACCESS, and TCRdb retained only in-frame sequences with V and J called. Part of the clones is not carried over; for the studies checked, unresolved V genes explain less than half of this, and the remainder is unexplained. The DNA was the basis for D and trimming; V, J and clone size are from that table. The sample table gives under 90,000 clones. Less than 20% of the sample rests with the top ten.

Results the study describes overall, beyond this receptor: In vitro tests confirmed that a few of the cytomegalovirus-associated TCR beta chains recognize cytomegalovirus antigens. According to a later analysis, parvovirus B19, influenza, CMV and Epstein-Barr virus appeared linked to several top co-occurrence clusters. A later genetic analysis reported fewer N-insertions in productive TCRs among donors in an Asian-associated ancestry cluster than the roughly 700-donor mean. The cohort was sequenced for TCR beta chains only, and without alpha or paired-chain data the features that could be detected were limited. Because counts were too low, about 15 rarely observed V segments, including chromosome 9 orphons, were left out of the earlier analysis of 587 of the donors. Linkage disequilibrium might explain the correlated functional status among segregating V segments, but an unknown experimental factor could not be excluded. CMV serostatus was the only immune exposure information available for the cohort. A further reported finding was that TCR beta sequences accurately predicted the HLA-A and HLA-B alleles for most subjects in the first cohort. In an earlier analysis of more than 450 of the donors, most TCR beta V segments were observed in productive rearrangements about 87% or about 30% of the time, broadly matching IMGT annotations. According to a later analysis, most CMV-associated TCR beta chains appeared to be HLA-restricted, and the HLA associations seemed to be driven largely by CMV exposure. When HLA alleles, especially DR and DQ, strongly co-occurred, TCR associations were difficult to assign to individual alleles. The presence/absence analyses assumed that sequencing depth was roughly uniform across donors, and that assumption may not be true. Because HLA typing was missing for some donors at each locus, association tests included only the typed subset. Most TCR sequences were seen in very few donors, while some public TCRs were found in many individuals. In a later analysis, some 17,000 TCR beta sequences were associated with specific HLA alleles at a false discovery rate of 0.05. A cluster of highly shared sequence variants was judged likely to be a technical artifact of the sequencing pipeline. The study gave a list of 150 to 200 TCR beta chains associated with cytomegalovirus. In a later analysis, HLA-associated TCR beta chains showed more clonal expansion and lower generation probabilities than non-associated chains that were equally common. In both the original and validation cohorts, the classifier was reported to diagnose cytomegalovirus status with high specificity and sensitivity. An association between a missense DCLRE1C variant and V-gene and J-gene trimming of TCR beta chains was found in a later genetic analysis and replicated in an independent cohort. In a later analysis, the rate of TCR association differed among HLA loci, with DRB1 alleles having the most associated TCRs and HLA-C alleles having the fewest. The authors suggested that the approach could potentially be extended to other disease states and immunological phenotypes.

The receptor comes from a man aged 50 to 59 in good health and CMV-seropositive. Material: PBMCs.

The DNA reads TGTGCCACCGAGACAGGGGCGCGGGGAACTGAAGCTTTCTTT. Translated, it gives CATETGARGTEAFF. Rearrangement joined TRBV5-4 to TRBJ1-1, with 8 bases aligning to TRBD1. Reading from cysteine to phenylalanine, the CDR3 counts 14 amino acids. Just the 42-base CDR3 DNA is kept, in frame starting at base 1. According to the germline V gene (reference sequence), CDR1 reads SGHNT and CDR2 reads YYREEE. Clipping removes 9 bases from V and 5 bases from J, with 12 as the unmatched junction base count.